Below, 20 T cell receptor beta chains from the same sample are listed, as sequenced in a study of blood T cell repertoires in COVID-19 (dated by TCRdb to 2019 to 2021). The library came from the immunoSEQ multiplex PCR assay. Sourced from immuneACCESS, this table was stored by TCRdb with only in-frame sequences that have V and J called. A share of the clones is absent; for the studies checked, an unresolved V gene accounts for under half, and the remainder has no known explanation. This sample lists about 210,000 clones; around 86% were detected once. The ten top clones hold just under 9% of the sample. Sequencing was performed on PBMCs or T cells enriched from blood (not recorded which). These receptors were collected from a woman between 50 and 59 years old with acute COVID-19.

V usage is TRBV5-1 and J usage is TRBJ2-1; TRBD2 might be the D (5 bases). V gave up 2 bases and J gave up 4 bases, with 19 bases separating them. There are 17 residues in the CDR3. The germline V gene has CDR1 SGHRS and CDR2 YFSETQ. The CDR3 DNA follows: TGCGCCAGCAGCTTACACGGGTCGAGCGGTAATTACAATGAGCAGTTCTTC. Amino acid sequence: CASSLHGSSGNYNEQFF.

The chain couples TRBV5-1 to TRBJ2-7; no clear D. V was clipped by 2 bases and J by 0 bases, with 9 bases between them. The CDR3 totals 14 residues. The V gene's germline CDR1 is SGHRS and CDR2 YFSETQ. The CDR3 spells CASSLIVSSYEQYF. In DNA, the CDR3 is TGCGCCAGCAGCTTAATAGTGAGCTCCTACGAGCAGTACTTC.

This chain uses TRBV28 with TRBJ1-6; TRBD1 is a possible D gene (6 bases). Between the trimmed V and J ends, which lost 1 base and 5 bases, there was a span of 12 bases. The CDR3 is 16 residues long. Looked up from germline, CDR1 is MDHEN and CDR2 is SYDVKM. In nucleotides, the CDR3 is TGTGCCAGCAGTTTATTAAGGACAGCCGATAATTCACCCCTCCACTTT. Protein product: CASSLLRTADNSPLHF.

The V call is TRBV5-1, the J call TRBJ1-4; TRBD1 matches at 9 bases. The germline V gene encodes CDR1 SGHRS and CDR2 YFSETQ. V lost 0 bases to trimming and J lost 7 bases; unmatched junction nucleotides: 1. The CDR3 has 14 residues. CDR3 sequence (DNA): TGCGCCAGCAGCTTGGGACAGGGGGTTGAAAAACTGTTTTTT. Its protein is CASSLGQGVEKLFF. The full variable domain, completed using reference TRBV5-1 and TRBJ1-4, is KAGVTQTPRYLIKTRGQQVTLSCSPISGHRSVSWYQQTPGQGLQFLFEYFSETQRNKGNFPGRFSGRQFSNSRSEMNVSTLELGDSALYLCASSLGQGVEKLFFGSGTQLSVL.

Worth noting for this clone: The junction does not match germline at one end; this may be a read error. V is TRBV23-1 and J is TRBJ2-7; 10 positions agree with TRBD1. TRBV23-1 is recorded as an ORF, its role being uncertain. The CDR3 covers 16 residues. For the CDR3, the DNA is TGCGCCAGCAGTCAATATTCAGGGACAGGGGATACCCGAGGGGACTTC. The encoded protein is CASSQYSGTGDTRGDF.

V is TRBV10-3 and J is TRBJ2-3, with a tentative D call TRBD1 (6 bases). CDR1 is ENHRY, CDR2 SYGVKD, per germline. Between the trimmed V and J ends, which lost 6 bases and 3 bases, there was a span of 13 bases. This CDR3 contains 14 residues. The chain's CDR3 is CAISQGLATDTQYF. CDR3 in DNA: TGTGCCATCAGCCAGGGGCTAGCTACAGATACGCAGTATTTT.

The rearrangement links TRBV5-1 to TRBJ2-7, with a possible D match to TRBD2 (5 bases). The CDR3 is made up of 14 amino acids. CDR1 is SGHRS, CDR2 YFSETQ, per germline. Deletions cut 4 bases from V and 3 bases from J, with 14 bases between. The CDR3 coding sequence is TGCGCCAGCAGCAACGACTATGCCCTCTACGAGCAGTACTTC. It specifies CASSNDYALYEQYF.

The chain couples TRBV6-1 to TRBJ2-5; TRBD1 matches 7 bases. Germline CDR1 is MNHNS and CDR2 is SASEGT. V lost 10 bases and J lost 1; bases outside the gene matches: 6. CDR3 length equals 13 residues. This CDR3 reads CATRDRPQETQYF. CDR3 DNA: TGTGCCACCCGGGACAGACCCCAAGAGACCCAGTACTTC.

The V call is TRBV2, the J call TRBJ2-1, with 8 nucleotides matching TRBD2. The V segment lost 6 bases and the J segment 0 bases; nucleotides outside the gene matches: 1. Germline V gene sequence: CDR1 SNHLY, CDR2 FYNNEI. This CDR3 spans 14 amino acids. In nucleotides, the CDR3 is TGTGCCAGCAGGAGCGGGGGCTCCTACAATGAGCAGTTCTTC. It is translated as CASRSGGSYNEQFF.

The genes are TRBV11-2 and TRBJ2-7, with TRBD1 matching 9 bases. The CDR3 totals 15 residues. Trimming at V came to 1 base and at J to 2 bases, leaving 3 bases not matched to a gene. Germline CDR1 reads SGHAT; CDR2 reads FQNNGV. DNA for the CDR3: TGTGCCAGCAGCTTAGGTGGGACAGGGACCTACGAGCAGTACTTC. It encodes CASSLGGTGTYEQYF.

The chain combines TRBV10-3 with TRBJ2-1; no definite D call. V was cut by 6 bases and J by 2 bases, with 8 bases left in between. CDR1 ENHRY and CDR2 SYGVKD come from the germline V gene. The CDR3 length is 13 residues. CDR3: CAIRTPAYNEQFF. The CDR3 DNA reads as TGTGCCATCAGAACCCCAGCCTACAATGAGCAGTTCTTC.

This chain connects TRBV5-1 to TRBJ2-5, with 7 bases fitting TRBD1. CDR1 and CDR2 from the germline V gene are SGHRS and YFSETQ. The CDR3 is 13 residues long. Germline trimming cut 3 bases from V and 5 bases from J; bases unmatched to any gene: 4. The CDR3 nucleotides are TGCGCCAGCAGCTCTCAGGGGGAGGAGACCCAGTACTTC. Translating gives CASSSQGEETQYF.

The V gene is TRBV7-9, the J gene TRBJ2-1, with a weak D call TRBD2 (5 bases). The CDR3 runs to 15 residues. Germline V gene sequence: CDR1 SEHNR, CDR2 FQNEAQ (reference sequence). V was clipped by 4 bases and J by 7 bases, with 17 bases between them. DNA for the CDR3: TGTGCCAGCAGCTCCACACTAGTTTGGGGAAATGAGCAGTTCTTC. Translated: CASSSTLVWGNEQFF.

This clone has more than one count but fewer than ten. At the DNA level, this CDR3 is encoded by other sequences in the same sample as well. The chain has TRBV18 and TRBJ2-3; the match to TRBD1 covers 10 bases. The V segment lost 4 bases and the J segment 1 base; nucleotides outside the gene matches: 2. Germline CDR1 is KGHSH and CDR2 is LQKENI. The length of the CDR3 is 15 residues. CDR3 protein: CASSQGTGGTDTQYF. DNA for the CDR3: TGTGCCAGCTCACAGGGGACAGGGGGCACAGATACGCAGTATTTT.

This clone was seen once. The chain is built from TRBV7-2 and TRBJ1-6, with 8 bases matching TRBD1. Trimming removed 2 bases from V and 6 bases from J; junction bases left unmatched: 3. Germline loops: CDR1 SGHTA, CDR2 FQGNSA. This CDR3 has 15 residues. The CDR3 is CASSLLDRGNSPLHF. The DNA for the CDR3 is TGTGCCAGCAGCTTACTTGACAGGGGTAATTCACCCCTCCACTTT.

There are a few counts of this clone. The rearrangement links TRBV19 to TRBJ1-5; 7 bases map to TRBD1. Trimming took 4 bases from V and 1 from J; bases not matched to a gene: 10. This CDR3 contains 17 residues. Germline assignment: CDR1 LNHDA and CDR2 SQIVND (reference sequence). CDR3 sequence (DNA): TGTGCCAGTAGTACTAGGGACAGCTGGGAGAGCAATCAGCCCCAGCATTTT. The encoded protein is CASSTRDSWESNQPQHF.

This clone was seen only a few times. The rearrangement links TRBV28 to TRBJ1-1, with a tentative D call TRBD1 (6 bases). The CDR3 spans 16 residues. V lost 6 bases to trimming and J lost 5 bases, with 22 bases between them. Looked up from germline, CDR1 is MDHEN and CDR2 is SYDVKM. CDR3 nucleotide sequence: TGTGCCAGCAGGCACTTACAGGGATTACACGAGACTGAAGCTTTCTTT. It specifies CASRHLQGLHETEAFF.

The chain combines TRBV24-1 with TRBJ2-3; 11 bases line up with TRBD1. After removal of 7 bases from V and 4 bases from J, the junction contained 6 bases not matched to a gene. Germline V gives CDR1 KGHDR, CDR2 SFDVKD. The CDR3 consists of 15 residues. CDR3 nucleotides: TGTGCCACCAGCCTCGGGACAGGGGGTGCAGATACGCAGTATTTT. Residues: CATSLGTGGADTQYF.

This sequence joins TRBV7-2 and TRBJ2-7; a possible D gene is TRBD1 (6 bases). The V and J ends lost 0 bases and 3 bases respectively, with 18 bases between them. Germline CDR1 SGHTA, CDR2 FQGNSA. The CDR3 extends over 17 amino acids. CDR3 amino acids: CASSLARPRQANYEQYF. DNA of the CDR3: TGTGCCAGCAGCTTAGCAAGACCTAGACAGGCGAACTACGAGCAGTACTTC.

The rearrangement uses TRBV19 and TRBJ2-3; tentative D call: TRBD2 (5 bases). Trimming removed 4 bases at V and 2 bases at J, with 13 bases between. The CDR3 runs to 15 residues. CDR1 is LNHDA and CDR2 is SQIVND in the germline V gene (reference sequence). CDR3 in amino acids: CASSKGAVDTDTQYF. The CDR3 nucleotides are TGTGCCAGTAGTAAGGGAGCGGTGGACACAGATACGCAGTATTTT.